This TCR beta chain came from a study of blood T cell repertoires in COVID-19. Study details: Some COVID-19 samples were acute and others convalescent; all came from the United States, Italy and Spain. Nucleic acid was either cDNA or gDNA, and it came from T cells, B-cell-depleted T cells, or PBMCs.

Study processing details: Estimation of nucleated cell counts relied on the amplification of reference gene primers. The repertoire was sequenced with immunoSEQ multiplex PCR; TCRdb's copy has only in-frame clones and lacks some. V and J calls and clone size come straight from that table; D and trimming were deduced from the DNA. The table records tens of thousands of clones, about four fifths of them present only once. V dropped 8 bases and J dropped 0 bases, with 13 bases sitting between them. This CDR3 region has 14 residues. Germline V CDR1 and CDR2: KGHSH, LQKENI. The receptor comes from a woman aged 55-69 years with acute or convalescent COVID-19. The V gene is TRBV18, the J gene TRBJ1-1; TRBD1 might be the D (6 bases). The sample was peripheral blood. This chain's CDR3 is CASHRVDMNTEAFF. DNA for the CDR3: TGTGCCAGCCACAGGGTAGACATGAACACTGAAGCTTTCTTT.